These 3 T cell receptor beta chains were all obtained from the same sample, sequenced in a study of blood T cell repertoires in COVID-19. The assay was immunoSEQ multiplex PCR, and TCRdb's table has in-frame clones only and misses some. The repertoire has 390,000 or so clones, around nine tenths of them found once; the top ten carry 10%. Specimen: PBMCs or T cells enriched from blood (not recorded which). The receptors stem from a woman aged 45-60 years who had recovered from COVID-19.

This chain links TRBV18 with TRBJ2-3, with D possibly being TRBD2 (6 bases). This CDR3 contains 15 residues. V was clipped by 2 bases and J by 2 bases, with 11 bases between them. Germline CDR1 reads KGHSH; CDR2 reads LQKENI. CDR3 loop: CASSPGGVPTDTQYF. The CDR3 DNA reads TGTGCCAGCTCACCAGGAGGGGTTCCCACAGATACGCAGTATTTT.

The DNA of the CDR3 is TGCGCCAGCAGTTACACCCCCGGACAGGGTGAAAAACTGTTTTTT. This encodes CASSYTPGQGEKLFF. The chain uses TRBV5-1 and TRBJ1-4; 8 bases match TRBD1. CDR1 is SGHRS and CDR2 is YFSETQ in the germline V gene. CDR3 length: 15 residues. V was pared by 5 bases and J by 7 bases, with 10 bases of the junction left unmatched.

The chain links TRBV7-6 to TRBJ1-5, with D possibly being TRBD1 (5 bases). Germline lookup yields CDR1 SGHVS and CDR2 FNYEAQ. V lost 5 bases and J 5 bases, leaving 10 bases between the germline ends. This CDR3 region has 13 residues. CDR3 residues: CASSLDRDQPQHF. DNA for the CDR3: TGTGCCAGCAGCCTCGACAGAGATCAGCCCCAGCATTTT.